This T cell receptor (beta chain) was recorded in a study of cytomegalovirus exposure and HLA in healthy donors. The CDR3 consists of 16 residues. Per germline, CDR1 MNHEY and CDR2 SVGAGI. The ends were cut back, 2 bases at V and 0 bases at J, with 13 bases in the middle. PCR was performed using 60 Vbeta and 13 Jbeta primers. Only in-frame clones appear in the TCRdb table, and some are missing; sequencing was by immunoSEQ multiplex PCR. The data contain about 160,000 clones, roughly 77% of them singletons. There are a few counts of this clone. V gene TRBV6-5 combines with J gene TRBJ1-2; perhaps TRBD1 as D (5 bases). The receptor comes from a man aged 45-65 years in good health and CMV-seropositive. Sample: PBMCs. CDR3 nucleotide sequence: TGTGCCAGCAGTTACCATGGGGGGGAAGCTAACTATGGCTACACCTTC. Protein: CASSYHGGEANYGYTF.